One sample yielded the 27 T cell receptor beta chains listed below, sequenced in a study of blood T cell repertoires in COVID-19. Here immunoSEQ multiplex PCR was the method, and the copy in TCRdb shows in-frame clones only, minus some. The sample carries 120,000 or so clones, about 79% recorded once. The sequenced sample was peripheral blood. The source of these receptors is a middle-aged man with active or convalescent COVID-19.

The chain recombines TRBV5-4 with TRBJ2-3, with 7 nucleotides matching TRBD1. The CDR3 covers 17 residues. Germline values: CDR1 SGHNT, CDR2 YYREEE (reference sequence). V was pared by 0 bases and J by 2 bases, with 9 bases of the junction left unmatched. The CDR3 is CASSLAPGRGNTDTQYF. In nucleotides, the CDR3 is TGTGCCAGCAGCTTGGCCCCAGGCAGGGGGAACACAGATACGCAGTATTTT.

The chain couples TRBV30 to TRBJ2-1; 8 nucleotides line up with TRBD1. Germline-derived CDR1 and CDR2 are GTSNPN and SVGIG (reference sequence). V lost 2 bases, J lost 7 bases, and 4 bases stayed unmatched. There are 13 residues in the CDR3. CDR3 in amino acids: CAWSRTGYNEQFF. In DNA form, the CDR3 reads TGTGCCTGGAGTCGGACAGGGTATAATGAGCAGTTCTTC.

The chain joins TRBV6-5 to TRBJ1-5; no clear D. The CDR3 spans 15 residues. The germline V gene encodes CDR1 MNHEY and CDR2 SVGAGI. V shed 6 bases and J shed 1 base, with 13 bases lying between them. The CDR3 region is CASSLGGPSNQPQHF. CDR3 bases: TGTGCCAGCAGCCTGGGTGGGCCGAGCAATCAGCCCCAGCATTTT.

This clone has more than one count but fewer than ten. This rearrangement joins TRBV6-5 to TRBJ1-5; no reliable D call. Trimming left V 4 bases short and J 0 bases short, with 4 bases between. CDR1 and CDR2 from the germline V gene are MNHEY and SVGAGI. This CDR3 spans 13 amino acids. CDR3 in DNA: TGTGCCAGCAGTTGGAGTAGCAATCAGCCCCAGCATTTT. It yields the protein CASSWSSNQPQHF.

The CDR3 DNA follows: TGTGCCAGCAGCTTAAAGGGAGGGGATAGCTCCTACAATGAGCAGTTCTTC. It specifies CASSLKGGDSSYNEQFF. The V call is TRBV7-3, the J call TRBJ2-1, with TRBD2 matching over 7 bases. There are 17 residues in the CDR3. From germline, CDR1 is SGHTA and CDR2 FQGTGA. V lost 1 base, J lost 0 bases, and 6 bases stayed unmatched.

This clone was observed a handful of times. The J gene is TRBJ1-2, the V gene TRBV11-2; TRBD1 agrees at 9 bases. There are 15 residues in the CDR3. The ends lost 4 bases at V and 4 bases at J; junction bases unmatched: 7. CDR1 and CDR2 (germline): SGHAT, FQNNGV. CDR3 sequence reads: CASSSQGQGRYGYTF. The CDR3 DNA reads TGTGCCAGCAGCTCCCAGGGACAGGGTCGCTATGGCTACACCTTC.

The chain couples TRBV3-1 (or the pseudogene TRBV3-2) to TRBJ1-1; D call uncertain. This CDR3 contains 14 residues. Germline-derived CDR1 and CDR2 are LGHDT and YNNKEL (reference sequence). V was cut by 1 base and J by 4 bases, with 10 bases left in between. The CDR3 spells CASSQGEHPTEAFF. The CDR3 nucleotides are TGTGCCAGCAGCCAAGGAGAGCACCCCACTGAAGCTTTCTTT.

The chain has TRBV5-4 and TRBJ1-1; a weak D match, TRBD1 (5 bases). V was trimmed by 4 bases and J by 6 bases, leaving 16 bases between them. There are 14 residues in the CDR3. Germline lookup yields CDR1 SGHNT and CDR2 YYREEE (reference sequence). CDR3 in DNA: TGTGCCAGCAGCGCCCAGGGAGGGTTCGCTGAAGCTTTCTTT. This codes for CASSAQGGFAEAFF.

The chain joins TRBV5-1 to TRBJ1-2; D gene uncertain. Trimming removed 6 bases from V and 3 bases from J, with 12 bases in between. This CDR3 has 13 amino acids. The V gene's germline CDR1 is SGHRS and CDR2 YFSETQ. The CDR3 DNA reads TGCGCCAGCACTCGGGGTCGGGACTATGGCTACACCTTC. It specifies CASTRGRDYGYTF.

The chain couples TRBV4-3 to TRBJ2-3; 11 nucleotides align to TRBD2. V lost 1 base and J lost 2; bases outside the gene matches: 5. CDR3 length: 17 amino acids. Germline CDR1 and CDR2: LGHNA and YSLEER. CDR3 sequence reads: CASSQGGSGGATDTQYF. The CDR3 DNA follows: TGCGCCAGCAGCCAAGGGGGTAGCGGGGGGGCCACAGATACGCAGTATTTT.

The chain carries TRBV6-5 and TRBJ1-1; D not resolved. Trimming stripped 6 bases from V and 7 bases from J, with 15 bases between. CDR3 length equals 13 residues. Germline CDR1 MNHEY, CDR2 SVGAGI. The CDR3 protein is CASSPGSVGEAFF. The CDR3 coding sequence is TGTGCCAGCAGCCCAGGATCTGTTGGTGAAGCTTTCTTT.

This clone appeared once. The J gene is TRBJ1-1, the V gene TRBV18; 7 positions match TRBD1. Germline values: CDR1 KGHSH, CDR2 LQKENI. With 5 bases clipped from V and 1 base from J, the junction kept 7 bases outside the gene matches. The CDR3 contains 15 residues. The CDR3 DNA reads as TGTGCCAGCTCATCGGGGACAGCCGGGAACACTGAAGCTTTCTTT. It yields the protein CASSSGTAGNTEAFF.

The chain is built from TRBV19 and TRBJ2-5; 7 bases line up with TRBD1. Germline values: CDR1 LNHDA, CDR2 SQIVND (reference sequence). J gave up 5 bases and V 3 bases, and 6 bases lay outside the gene matches. The CDR3 sequence is 14 residues long. The CDR3 nucleotides are TGTGCCAGTAGTATTTTAGGGGGCATCGAGACCCAGTACTTC. As protein: CASSILGGIETQYF.

The CDR3 loop reads CASSYSTEQPQHF. CDR3 nucleotides: TGTGCCAGCAGTTACTCGACGGAGCAGCCCCAGCATTTT. The genes are TRBV6-5 and TRBJ1-5; D not certain. V was clipped by 0 bases and J by 7 bases, with 7 bases between them. The CDR3 sequence is 13 residues long. CDR1 and CDR2 (germline): MNHEY, SVGAGI.

V and J are TRBV5-1 and TRBJ1-1, with a tentative D call TRBD1 (5 bases). With 2 bases removed from V and 1 base from J, the gap between germline ends came to 12 bases. CDR3 length equals 15 residues. The germline V gene encodes CDR1 SGHRS and CDR2 YFSETQ. The CDR3 spells CASSFRPGENTEAFF. The CDR3, as DNA: TGCGCCAGCAGCTTCCGTCCGGGGGAGAACACTGAAGCTTTCTTT.

This clone was recorded a few times. The chain carries TRBV18 and TRBJ2-7; possible D gene TRBD2, 5 bases. The CDR3 covers 15 residues. Germline CDR1 KGHSH, CDR2 LQKENI. V was clipped by 2 bases and J by 2 bases, with 13 bases between them. CDR3 region: CASSPEGSWAYEQYF. The DNA for the CDR3 is TGTGCCAGCTCACCAGAGGGATCCTGGGCCTACGAGCAGTACTTC.

This clone was found once. This rearrangement joins TRBV5-4 to TRBJ2-2, with no clear D. V lost 0 bases and J lost 4, with 10 bases in between. The CDR3 spans 15 residues. In germline, CDR1 is SGHNT, CDR2 YYREEE (reference sequence). The DNA for the CDR3 is TGTGCCAGCAGCTTGGGTTCGCGATCCACCGGGGAGCTGTTTTTT. It codes for CASSLGSRSTGELFF. The variable domain in full, completed from reference TRBV5-4 and TRBJ2-2, reads ETGVTQSPTHLIKTRGQQVTLRCSSQSGHNTVSWYQQALGQGPQFIFQYYREEENGRGNFPPRFSGLQFPNYSSELNVNALELDDSALYLCASSLGSRSTGELFFGEGSRLTVL.

The chain combines TRBV2 with TRBJ2-7; D might be TRBD2 (6 bases). Germline V gives CDR1 SNHLY, CDR2 FYNNEI. The CDR3 runs to 12 residues. The V end lost 7 bases, the J end lost 3 bases, and 10 bases lay between the germline ends. Here the CDR3 reads CASTGGSYEQYF. The CDR3, as DNA: TGTGCCAGCACCGGGGGAAGCTACGAGCAGTACTTC.

V and J are TRBV29-1 and TRBJ1-5; D is unclear. The CDR3 runs 12 residues. Germline V CDR1 and CDR2: SQVTM, ANQGSEA. V was clipped by 4 bases and J by 4 bases, with 8 bases between them. The CDR3 here is CSVGAVNQPQHF. CDR3 nucleotides: TGCAGCGTTGGGGCCGTGAATCAGCCCCAGCATTTT.

The chain has TRBV18 and TRBJ2-6; 12 nucleotides match TRBD2. The CDR3 covers 18 residues. The trim removed 0 bases at V and 3 bases at J, leaving 3 bases unmatched. CDR1 is KGHSH and CDR2 is LQKENI in the germline V gene. CDR3 nucleotide sequence: TGTGCCAGCTCACCACCGCGGACTAGCGGGGTTGGGGCCAACGTCCTGACTTTC. Its translation is CASSPPRTSGVGANVLTF.

V is TRBV30 and J is TRBJ1-2, with no clear D. CDR3 length: 19 residues. Looked up from germline, CDR1 is GTSNPN and CDR2 is SVGIG (reference sequence). Trimming pared 1 base from V and 1 base from J, leaving 25 bases between. DNA of the CDR3: TGTGCCTGGAGTGCTTTCAAATTGGCTCGGGGAGCTGGTAACTATGGCTACACCTTC. This encodes CAWSAFKLARGAGNYGYTF.

The V and J genes are TRBV3-1 (or the pseudogene TRBV3-2) and TRBJ1-3; D call uncertain. Germline values: CDR1 LGHDT, CDR2 YNNKEL (reference sequence). CDR3 length: 15 amino acids. Trimming removed 0 bases at V and 4 bases at J, with 10 bases between. CDR3 region: CASSQEGSGGNTIYF. The CDR3 DNA sequence: TGTGCCAGCAGCCAAGAGGGCAGCGGGGGAAACACCATATATTTT.

This clone came up once. This sequence joins TRBV11-3 and TRBJ2-2; D ambiguous. The CDR3 loop spans 13 amino acids. The germline V and J ends were trimmed by 4 bases and 10 bases, with 13 bases remaining between them. Germline values: CDR1 SGHNT, CDR2 YENEEA. CDR3 protein: CASSSYSSVELFF. The CDR3 region has the DNA TGTGCCAGCAGCTCCTATTCGTCCGTGGAGCTGTTTTTT.

V usage is TRBV14 and J usage is TRBJ2-2, with unresolved D. This CDR3 has 15 amino acids. Trimming took off 4 bases at V and 7 bases at J, with 16 bases between the two ends. Germline CDR1 and CDR2: SGHDN and FVKESK. The CDR3 loop reads CASSPYTQAHGELFF. The CDR3, as DNA: TGTGCCAGCAGCCCCTACACCCAGGCCCACGGGGAGCTGTTTTTT. Full variable domain (outside the CDR3, taken from reference TRBV14 and TRBJ2-2): EAGVTQFPSHSVIEKGQTVTLRCDPISGHDNLYWYRRVMGKEIKFLLHFVKESKQDESGMPNNRFLAERTGGTYSTLKVQPAELEDSGVYFCASSPYTQAHGELFFGEGSRLTVL.

The chain carries TRBV5-1 and TRBJ2-1; a weak D match, TRBD1 (6 bases). Trimming removed 0 bases at V and 10 bases at J, with 14 bases between. The CDR3 extends over 14 amino acids. CDR1 and CDR2 (germline): SGHRS, YFSETQ. The CDR3 DNA reads TGCGCCAGCAGCTTGGTAGGGCAGGGGCTCGAGCAGTTCTTC. Its translation: CASSLVGQGLEQFF.

The rearrangement links TRBV5-1 to TRBJ2-2; 16 positions match TRBD2. V gave up 4 bases and J gave up 6 bases; unmatched junction bases: 3. This CDR3 spans 16 amino acids. Germline V gene data show CDR1 as SGHRS and CDR2 as YFSETQ. The CDR3 loop is CASSAGLAGGPGELFF. CDR3 nucleotide sequence: TGCGCCAGCAGCGCGGGACTAGCGGGAGGGCCCGGGGAGCTGTTTTTT.

This chain uses TRBV30 with TRBJ1-4; D uncertain. CDR1 is GTSNPN and CDR2 is SVGIG in the germline V gene (reference sequence). The CDR3 sequence is 15 residues long. The V gene lost 0 bases and the J gene lost 4 bases, with 12 bases spanning the gap. CDR3 sequence reads: CAWSVRRIRNEKLFF. DNA for the CDR3: TGTGCCTGGAGTGTACGGCGGATACGTAATGAAAAACTGTTTTTT.